Detailed here is one TCR beta chain. The entry originates in a study of T cell changes during pregnancy in multiple sclerosis. Data came from immunoSEQ multiplex PCR; TCRdb stores just in-frame clones and leaves some out. This repertoire shows 40,000 to 55,000 clones, 85% to 90% found once; its top ten account for roughly 1.5%. This CDR3 region has 16 residues. Germline lookup yields CDR1 LGHNA and CDR2 YNFKEQ. The junction had 6 bases not matched to a gene; V was cut back by 0 bases and J by 2 bases. The sequencing used peripheral blood, collected in the first trimester of pregnancy. V usage is TRBV4-2 and J usage is TRBJ2-7; TRBD2 matches at 8 bases. The receptor's source is a female donor in good health, enrolled as a control in a pregnancy study. CDR3 DNA: TGTGCCAGCAGCCAAGAAGATGACGGGGGGGCCTACGAGCAGTACTTC. Encoded protein: CASSQEDDGGAYEQYF.